The 14 T cell receptor beta chains below come from one sample, sequenced in a study of response to subunit inactivated influenza vaccine. MiXCR, applied by TCRdb to the RT-PCR reads, yields one record per CDR3 protein. The sample lists more than 700,000 distinct CDR3 sequences, around 21% seen once, with 9.5% to 13% in the top ten. The input for sequencing was PBMCs from blood, taken around 5 days after vaccination. The source is a man aged 45-60 years who received an inactivated influenza vaccine.

This clonotype showed up just once. The rearrangement links TRBV20-1 to TRBJ2-1, with D maybe TRBD1 (6 bases). This CDR3 region has 16 residues. The germline V gene encodes CDR1 DFQATT and CDR2 SNEGSKA (reference sequence). Trimming removed 1 base at V and 0 bases at J, with 13 bases between. The CDR3 DNA is TGCAGTGCTAGAGCCTCAGGGGCCAGCTCCTACAATGAGCAGTTCTTC. This encodes CSARASGASSYNEQFF.

J is TRBJ2-3 and V is TRBV6-2 or TRBV6-3; D possibly corresponds to TRBD2 (5 bases). The CDR3 length is 13 residues. Trimming took off 11 bases at V and 4 bases at J, with 16 bases between the two ends. Germline CDR1 and CDR2: MNHEY and SVGEGT. Here the CDR3 DNA reads TGTGCCGCGCGGAGGACCCGCTCAGATACGCAGTATTTT. Amino acid sequence: CAARRTRSDTQYF.

This clonotype was seen a handful of times. The rearrangement uses TRBV7-3 and TRBJ2-1; D not certain. This CDR3 has 14 amino acids. Between the trimmed V and J ends, which lost 1 base and 7 bases, there was a span of 11 bases. Germline V CDR1 and CDR2: SGHTA, FQGTGA. The CDR3 sequence is CASSLNPRGNEQFF. CDR3 DNA sequence: TGTGCCAGCAGCTTAAATCCTCGTGGGAATGAGCAGTTCTTC.

The gene calls are TRBV3-1 and TRBJ2-2, with D perhaps TRBD1 or TRBD2 (5 bases each). The CDR3 extends over 14 amino acids. Germline values: CDR1 LGHDT, CDR2 YNNKEL (reference sequence). The V end was cut by 6 bases, the J end by 4 bases, with 12 bases between. This CDR3 reads CASSWDGRTGELFF. The CDR3 region has the DNA TGTGCCAGCAGTTGGGACGGTCGCACCGGGGAGCTGTTTTTT. Using reference TRBV3-1 and TRBJ2-2 for the parts outside the CDR3, the full variable domain is DTAVSQTPKYLVTQMGNDKSIKCEQNLGHDTMYWYKQDSKKFLKIMFSYNNKELIINETVPNRFSPKSPDKAHLNLHINSLELGDSAVYFCASSWDGRTGELFFGEGSRLTVL.

This clonotype was found a few times. The chain combines TRBV12-3 or TRBV12-4 with TRBJ2-5, with no clear D. V lost 1 base, J lost 0 bases, and 6 bases lay in between. CDR3 length: 14 residues. The CDR3 region has the DNA TGTGCCAGCAGTTTAGTGCAGTACCAAGAGACCCAGTACTTC. It specifies CASSLVQYQETQYF.

The chain links TRBV11-1 to TRBJ1-2; tentatively, D is TRBD1 (5 bases). This CDR3 has 12 amino acids. Germline V lookup: CDR1 SGHAT, CDR2 FQDESV (reference sequence). V was cut by 2 bases and J by 10 bases, with 11 bases left in between. CDR3 residues: CASSLHGRDYTF. The CDR3 DNA sequence: TGTGCCAGCAGCTTACACGGCAGGGACTACACCTTC. Based on the CDR3 plus reference TRBV11-1 and TRBJ1-2, the full variable domain is EAEVAQSPRYKITEKSQAVAFWCDPISGHATLYWYRQILGQGPELLVQFQDESVVDDSQLPKDRFSAERLKGVDSTLKIQPAELGDSAMYLCASSLHGRDYTFGSGTRLTVV.

The V call is TRBV7-2, the J call TRBJ2-7, with TRBD1 matching over 8 bases. Trimming took 4 bases from V and 3 from J; bases not matched to a gene: 5. Germline CDR1 SGHTA, CDR2 FQGNSA. This CDR3 is built from 14 residues. The CDR3: CASSSGQENYEQYF. CDR3 nucleotide sequence: TGTGCCAGCAGCTCGGGACAGGAGAACTACGAGCAGTACTTC.

This clonotype was detected only a few times. The chain couples TRBV6-1 to TRBJ2-1; 7 bases agree with TRBD1. Per germline, CDR1 MNHNS and CDR2 SASEGT. With 6 bases clipped from V and 3 bases from J, the junction kept 8 bases outside the gene matches. The CDR3 spans 15 residues. The CDR3 region has the DNA TGTGCCAGCAGGAGCGACGGGACAGTCTACAATGAGCAGTTCTTC. It specifies CASRSDGTVYNEQFF.

The V call is TRBV6-2 or TRBV6-3, the J call TRBJ2-2; 8 nucleotides line up with TRBD2. The J segment lost 1 base and the V segment lost 2 bases, leaving 6 bases of the junction unmatched. The CDR3 is made up of 17 amino acids. Germline V gene lookup returns CDR1 MNHEY and CDR2 SVGEGT. CDR3 nucleotides: TGTGCCAGCAGTTACCGCCCGGGACTAGGGAACACCGGGGAGCTGTTTTTT. This translates into CASSYRPGLGNTGELFF.

This clonotype was observed a handful of times. The rearrangement links TRBV12-3 or TRBV12-4 to TRBJ2-1, with D unresolved. V lost 6 bases, J lost 0 bases, and 15 bases lay in between. This CDR3 has 16 amino acids. CDR3 DNA: TGTGCCAGCAGGGGAATATCCCAGAGCTCCTACAATGAGCAGTTCTTC. Translating gives CASRGISQSSYNEQFF.

V gene TRBV20-1 combines with J gene TRBJ2-7, with 8 bases that match TRBD1. Germline V gene sequence: CDR1 DFQATT, CDR2 SNEGSKA (reference sequence). V shed 8 bases and J 3 bases; nucleotides not matched to a gene: 12. The length of the CDR3 is 14 residues. The CDR3 nucleotides read TGCAGTACTTCAGGGGGCAGGGCAGTCTACGAGCAGTACTTC. It encodes CSTSGGRAVYEQYF.

This clonotype has a count of ten or more. The chain is built from TRBV7-9 and TRBJ1-2; D ambiguous. Germline V gives CDR1 SEHNR, CDR2 FQNEAQ (reference sequence). The CDR3 is 10 amino acids. Trimming pared 3 bases from V and 7 bases from J, leaving 3 bases between. The CDR3 region has the DNA TGTGCCAGCAGCTTTGGTGGCTACACCTTC. Translating it yields CASSFGGYTF.

The chain has TRBV7-2 and TRBJ2-7; TRBD1 might be the D (5 bases). Trimming left V 2 bases short and J 2 bases short, with 10 bases between. Germline V gene data show CDR1 as SGHTA and CDR2 as FQGNSA. The CDR3 covers 14 residues. The CDR3 sequence is CASSLNWGPYEQYF. In DNA form, the CDR3 reads TGTGCCAGCAGCTTAAATTGGGGCCCCTACGAGCAGTACTTC. Supplemented by reference TRBV7-2 and TRBJ2-7, the full variable domain reads GAGVSQSPSNKVTEKGKDVELRCDPISGHTALYWYRQSLGQGLEFLIYFQGNSAPDKSGLPSDRFSAERTGGSVSTLTIQRTQQEDSAVYLCASSLNWGPYEQYFGPGTRLTVT.

This clonotype was counted a single time. This chain joins TRBV11-2 and TRBJ2-5, with D possibly TRBD1 on 6 matching bases. This CDR3 comprises 15 residues. V gave up 1 base and J gave up 4 bases, with 13 bases separating them. CDR1 and CDR2 (germline): SGHAT, FQNNGV. CDR3 sequence reads: CASSLGTLQGETQYF. The CDR3 DNA reads as TGTGCCAGCAGCTTAGGCACGTTACAGGGAGAGACCCAGTACTTC.